These 6 T cell receptor beta chains came from one sample sequenced in a study of blood T cell repertoires in COVID-19. The table came from immunoSEQ multiplex PCR; TCRdb's copy has only in-frame clones and leaves some out. The sample holds around 300,000 clones, about 86% seen once. The sequencing sample was made of peripheral blood. Receptors originate from a man younger than 40 with active or convalescent COVID-19.

This clone appeared a few times. The chain has TRBV5-4 and TRBJ1-2; 8 nucleotides agree with TRBD1. The germline CDR1 and CDR2 sequences are SGHNT and YYREEE (reference sequence). V shed 4 bases, J shed 10 bases, and the junction held 12 bases outside the gene matches. The CDR3 runs to 14 residues. Here the CDR3 reads CASSPGQGPFIYTF. The CDR3 nucleotides read TGTGCCAGCAGCCCCGGACAGGGTCCCTTTATCTACACCTTC.

The rearrangement joins TRBV3-1 (or the pseudogene TRBV3-2) to TRBJ1-4, with D hard to call. V shed 1 base and J shed 8 bases, with 11 bases lying between them. Germline V gives CDR1 LGHDT, CDR2 YNNKEL (reference sequence). This CDR3 comprises 14 residues. This CDR3 reads CASSQAGVGEKLFF. The CDR3, as DNA: TGTGCCAGCAGCCAAGCGGGAGTCGGCGAAAAACTGTTTTTT.

The gene calls are TRBV24-1 and TRBJ1-5; D uncertain. Germline loops: CDR1 KGHDR, CDR2 SFDVKD. Trimming shortened V by 4 bases and J by 9 bases, and 9 bases separated the two germline ends. The CDR3 has 12 amino acids. The CDR3 DNA is TGTGCCACCAGTGAAACAGAAGGGCCCCAGCATTTT. Translation gives CATSETEGPQHF.

The chain couples TRBV30 to TRBJ2-4; D gene unclear. Trimming pared 8 bases from V and 0 bases from J, leaving 11 bases between. Germline assignment: CDR1 GTSNPN and CDR2 SVGIG (reference sequence). The CDR3 runs to 13 residues. CDR3 region: CAIRQLAKNIQYF. CDR3 nucleotides: TGTGCCATCCGACAACTAGCCAAAAACATTCAGTACTTC.

The genes are TRBV27 and TRBJ2-1; possible D gene TRBD1, 5 bases. V shed 5 bases and J shed 4 bases, with 18 bases lying between them. The CDR3 is 16 residues long. Germline V gives CDR1 MNHEY, CDR2 SMNVEV (reference sequence). The CDR3 reads CASSTLTGTLYNEQFF. The CDR3 DNA follows: TGTGCCAGCAGTACTCTAACAGGAACCCTTTACAATGAGCAGTTCTTC.

The count of this clone is one. This chain uses TRBV11-1 with TRBJ2-5; TRBD1 might be the D (6 bases). Germline CDR1 SGHAT, CDR2 FQDESV (reference sequence). The CDR3 loop spans 13 amino acids. Between the trimmed V and J ends, which lost 5 bases and 5 bases, there was a span of 12 bases. The CDR3 nucleotides read TGTGCCAGCAGCCACAGGGAGCGGGAGACCCAGTACTTC. Translation: CASSHRERETQYF. Filled out from reference TRBV11-1 and TRBJ2-5, the complete variable domain reads EAEVAQSPRYKITEKSQAVAFWCDPISGHATLYWYRQILGQGPELLVQFQDESVVDDSQLPKDRFSAERLKGVDSTLKIQPAELGDSAMYLCASSHRERETQYFGPGTRLLVL.